This T cell receptor beta chain was sequenced for a study of cytomegalovirus exposure and HLA in healthy donors. A multiplex PCR was run with 60 Vbeta primers and 13 Jbeta primers. The method was immunoSEQ multiplex PCR; TCRdb's version includes in-frame clones alone and lacks a portion of them. Among 130,000 or so clones listed, around 72% were seen once. CDR1 and CDR2 from the germline V gene are MNHEY and SVGAGI. CDR3 length: 13 amino acids. Trimming shortened V by 8 bases and J by 0 bases, and 11 bases separated the two germline ends. The rearrangement links TRBV6-5 to TRBJ2-7, with D maybe TRBD2 (5 bases). The sequence was collected from a woman aged 18-29 years in good health and CMV-seronegative. The sample was PBMCs. CDR3 DNA sequence: TGTGCCAGCTCTAACGGGGTCTCCTACGAGCAGTACTTC. Residues: CASSNGVSYEQYF.